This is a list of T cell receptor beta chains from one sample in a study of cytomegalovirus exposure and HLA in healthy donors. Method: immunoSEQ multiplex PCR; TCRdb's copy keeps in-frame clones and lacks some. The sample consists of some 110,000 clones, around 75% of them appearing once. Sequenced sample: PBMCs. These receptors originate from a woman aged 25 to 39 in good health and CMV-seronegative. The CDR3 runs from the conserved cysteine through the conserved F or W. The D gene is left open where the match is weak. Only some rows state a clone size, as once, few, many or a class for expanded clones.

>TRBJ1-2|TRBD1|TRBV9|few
CASSVDGQELYYGYTF
TGTGCCAGCAGCGTAGACGGACAGGAACTGTATTATGGCTACACCTTC
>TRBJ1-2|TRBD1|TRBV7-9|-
CASSLTGGPANYGYTF
TGTGCCAGCAGCCTAACAGGGGGCCCAGCTAACTATGGCTACACCTTC
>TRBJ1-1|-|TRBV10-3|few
CAISESTGLNTEAFF
TGTGCCATCAGTGAGTCTACAGGACTGAACACTGAAGCTTTCTTT
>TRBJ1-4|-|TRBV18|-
CASSPGLEKSREKLFF
TGTGCCAGCTCACCGGGTCTAGAAAAATCGAGGGAAAAACTGTTTTTT
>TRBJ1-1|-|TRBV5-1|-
CASSPSESAEAFF
TGCGCCAGCAGCCCCTCCGAGAGCGCTGAAGCTTTCTTT
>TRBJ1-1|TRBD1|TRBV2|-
CASSVIVGQGCEAFF
TGTGCCAGCAGTGTGATTGTGGGACAGGGGTGTGAAGCTTTCTTT
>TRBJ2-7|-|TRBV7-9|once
CASSLLGANEQYF
TGTGCCAGCAGCTTACTGGGGGCCAACGAGCAGTACTTC
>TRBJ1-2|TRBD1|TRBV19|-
CASSIGTGELGYGYTF
TGTGCCAGTAGTATAGGCACAGGGGAGCTTGGCTATGGCTACACCTTC
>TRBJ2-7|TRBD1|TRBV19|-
CASSIPRGRWNEQYF
TGTGCCAGTAGTATTCCCAGGGGGCGATGGAACGAGCAGTACTTC
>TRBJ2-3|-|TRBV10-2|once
CASNVADTQYF
TGCGCCAGCAATGTAGCAGATACGCAGTATTTT
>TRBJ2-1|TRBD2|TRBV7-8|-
CASSPGYGGGPVDEQFF
TGTGCCAGCAGCCCCGGGTATGGCGGGGGGCCGGTCGATGAGCAGTTCTTC
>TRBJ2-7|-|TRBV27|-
CASSLSRTHYEQYF
TGTGCCAGCAGTTTATCTCGGACTCACTACGAGCAGTACTTC
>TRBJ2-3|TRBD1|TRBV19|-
CASSSGQGEDTQYF
TGTGCCAGTAGTAGTGGACAGGGGGAAGATACGCAGTATTTT
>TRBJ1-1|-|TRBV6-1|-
CASSGQKNTEAFF
TGTGCCAGCAGTGGGCAGAAGAACACTGAAGCTTTCTTT
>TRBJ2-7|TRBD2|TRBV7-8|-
CASSLVPTSGGPYEQYF
TGTGCCAGCAGCTTAGTACCTACTAGCGGGGGCCCCTACGAGCAGTACTTC
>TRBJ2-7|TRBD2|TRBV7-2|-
CASSLVVGTSGASEQYF
TGTGCCAGCAGCTTAGTAGTGGGGACTAGCGGGGCAAGCGAGCAGTACTTC
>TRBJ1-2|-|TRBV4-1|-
CASSQEYSDTVGGYTF
TGCGCCAGCAGCCAAGAATATTCAGACACAGTTGGGGGCTACACCTTC
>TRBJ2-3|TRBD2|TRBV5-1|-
CASSLAHGGGFTDTQYF
TGCGCCAGCAGCTTGGCCCATGGGGGGGGGTTCACAGATACGCAGTATTTT
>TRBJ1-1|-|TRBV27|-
CATKSAGPTEAFF
TGTGCCACCAAGAGCGCAGGGCCCACTGAAGCTTTCTTT
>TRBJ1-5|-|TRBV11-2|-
CASSLVGASNQPQHF
TGTGCCAGCAGCTTAGTAGGGGCCAGTAATCAGCCCCAGCATTTT
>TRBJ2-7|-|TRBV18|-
CASSPTRATASAATEQYF
TGTGCCAGCTCACCTACGAGAGCCACGGCGAGCGCCGCCACCGAGCAGTACTTC
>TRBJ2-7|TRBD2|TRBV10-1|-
CASSDGGSGRAKYEQYF
TGCGCCAGCAGTGATGGAGGTAGCGGGAGGGCCAAGTACGAGCAGTACTTC
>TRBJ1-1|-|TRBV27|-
CASSPTKGLGNTEAFF
TGTGCCAGCAGTCCGACGAAGGGGCTGGGGAACACTGAAGCTTTCTTT
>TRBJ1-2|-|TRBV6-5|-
CASSRAGNVGYTF
TGTGCCAGCAGTAGAGCCGGGAATGTTGGCTACACCTTC
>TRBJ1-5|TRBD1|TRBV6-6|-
CASSYPGQGVNQPQHF
TGTGCCAGCAGTTACCCGGGACAGGGAGTCAATCAGCCCCAGCATTTT
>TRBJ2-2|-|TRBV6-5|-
CASSSAEDLNTGELFF
TGTGCCAGCAGTTCCGCGGAGGACTTGAACACCGGGGAGCTGTTTTTT
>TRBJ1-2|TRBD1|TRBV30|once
CAWSVGTGHGYTF
TGTGCCTGGAGTGTCGGGACAGGGCATGGCTACACCTTC
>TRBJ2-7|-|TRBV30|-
CAWSTLNEQYF
TGTGCCTGGAGTACTTTAAACGAGCAGTACTTC
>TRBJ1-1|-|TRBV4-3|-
CASSQETGRDTEAFF
TGCGCCAGCAGCCAAGAAACTGGGAGAGACACTGAAGCTTTCTTT
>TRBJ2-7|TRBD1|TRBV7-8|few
CASSRNRGGFYEQYF
TGTGCCAGCAGCCGCAACAGGGGCGGTTTCTACGAGCAGTACTTC
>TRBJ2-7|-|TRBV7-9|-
CASSLGDYEQYF
TGTGCCAGCAGCTTGGGAGACTACGAGCAGTACTTC
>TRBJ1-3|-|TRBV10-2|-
CASSESPGLLSGNTIYF
TGCGCCAGCAGTGAGTCGCCTGGACTCCTCTCTGGAAACACCATATATTTT
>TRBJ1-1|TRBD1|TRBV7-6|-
CASSPGQHTEAFF
TGTGCCAGCAGCCCGGGACAGCACACTGAAGCTTTCTTT
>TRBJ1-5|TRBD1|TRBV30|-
CAWNDRGGLGPQHF
TGTGCCTGGAACGACAGGGGGGGGCTAGGGCCCCAGCATTTT
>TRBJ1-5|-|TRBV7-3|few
CASSPGEGAQHF
TGTGCCAGCAGCCCGGGGGAGGGCGCCCAGCATTTT
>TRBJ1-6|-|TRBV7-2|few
CASSPRQANSPLHF
TGTGCCAGCAGCCCTCGACAGGCAAATTCACCCCTCCACTTT
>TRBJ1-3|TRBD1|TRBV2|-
CASSGTGVEGNTIYF
TGTGCCAGCAGCGGGACAGGAGTGGAAGGAAACACCATATATTTT
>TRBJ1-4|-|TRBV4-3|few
CASSQRGGAANEKLFF
TGCGCCAGCAGCCAAAGAGGCGGGGCGGCTAATGAAAAACTGTTTTTT
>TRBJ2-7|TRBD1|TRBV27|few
CASSPTGVLGEQYF
TGTGCCAGCAGTCCGACAGGGGTTTTGGGCGAGCAGTACTTC
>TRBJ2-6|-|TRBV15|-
CATSRDLVLSGANVLTF
TGTGCCACCAGCAGAGACCTAGTACTCTCTGGGGCCAACGTCCTGACTTTC
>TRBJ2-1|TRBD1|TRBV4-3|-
CASSPGQTYNEQFF
TGCGCCAGCAGCCCGGGACAGACATACAATGAGCAGTTCTTC
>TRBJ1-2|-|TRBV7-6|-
CASSLESSGVGSYGYTF
TGTGCCAGCAGCTTAGAATCGAGCGGAGTAGGATCCTATGGCTACACCTTC
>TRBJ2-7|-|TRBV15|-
CATSRDPQSSYEQYF
TGTGCCACCAGCAGAGATCCCCAATCCTCCTACGAGCAGTACTTC
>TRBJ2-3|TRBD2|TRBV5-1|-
CASSSGLAGLAADTQYF
TGCGCCAGCAGCTCGGGACTAGCGGGACTAGCGGCAGATACGCAGTATTTT
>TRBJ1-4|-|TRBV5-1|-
CASSFEETNEKLFF
TGCGCCAGCAGCTTTGAGGAAACTAATGAAAAACTGTTTTTT
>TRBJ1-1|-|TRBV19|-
CAIKRGTEAFF
TGTGCCATTAAACGGGGCACTGAAGCTTTCTTT
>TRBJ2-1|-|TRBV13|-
CASSFAVNNEQFF
TGTGCCAGCAGCTTTGCGGTCAACAATGAGCAGTTCTTC
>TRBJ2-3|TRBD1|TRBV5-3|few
CARSLAECGQAVTDTQYF
TGTGCCAGAAGCTTGGCCGAGTGTGGACAGGCCGTTACGGATACGCAGTATTTT
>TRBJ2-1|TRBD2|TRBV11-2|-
CASNFPTSASSYNEQFF
TGTGCCAGCAACTTCCCGACTAGCGCGAGCTCCTACAATGAGCAGTTCTTC
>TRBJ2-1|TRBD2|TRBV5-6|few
CASSLALAGSEQFF
TGTGCCAGCAGCTTAGCACTAGCGGGAAGCGAGCAGTTCTTC